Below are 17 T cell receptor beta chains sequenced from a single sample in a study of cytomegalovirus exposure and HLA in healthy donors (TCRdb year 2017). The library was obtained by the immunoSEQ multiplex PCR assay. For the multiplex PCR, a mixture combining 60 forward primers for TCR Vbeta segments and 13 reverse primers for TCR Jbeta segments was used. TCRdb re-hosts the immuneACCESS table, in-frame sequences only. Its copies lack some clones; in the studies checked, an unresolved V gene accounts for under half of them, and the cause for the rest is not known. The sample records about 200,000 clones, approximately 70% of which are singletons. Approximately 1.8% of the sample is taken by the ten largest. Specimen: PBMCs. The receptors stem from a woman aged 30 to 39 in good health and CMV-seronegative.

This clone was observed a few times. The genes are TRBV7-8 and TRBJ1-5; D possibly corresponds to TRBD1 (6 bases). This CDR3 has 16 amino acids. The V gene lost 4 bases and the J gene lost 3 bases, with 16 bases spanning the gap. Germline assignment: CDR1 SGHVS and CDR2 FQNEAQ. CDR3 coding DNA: TGTGCCAGCAGCTCACTTGGGGGGGCCAACAATCAGCCCCAGCATTTT. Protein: CASSSLGGANNQPQHF. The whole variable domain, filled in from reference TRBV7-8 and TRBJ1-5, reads GAGVSQSPRYKVAKRGQDVALRCDPISGHVSLFWYQQALGQGPEFLTYFQNEAQLDKSGLPSDRFFAERPEGSVSTLKIQRTQQEDSAVYLCASSSLGGANNQPQHFGDGTRLSIL.

CDR3 sequence reads: CACYRQGEPYEQYF. In DNA form, the CDR3 reads TGTGCCTGCTACAGACAGGGAGAACCTTACGAGCAGTACTTC. The chain links TRBV30 to TRBJ2-7, with TRBD1 matching over 7 bases. CDR1 and CDR2 (germline): GTSNPN, SVGIG (reference sequence). The CDR3 loop spans 14 amino acids. V trimming: 6 bases; J trimming: 4 bases; junction bases outside the gene matches: 12.

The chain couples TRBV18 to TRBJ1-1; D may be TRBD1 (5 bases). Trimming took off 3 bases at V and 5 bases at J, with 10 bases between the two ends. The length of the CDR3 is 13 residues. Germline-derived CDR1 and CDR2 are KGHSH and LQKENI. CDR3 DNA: TGTGCCAGCTCACCGCAAAAGGGGACTGAAGCTTTCTTT. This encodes CASSPQKGTEAFF.

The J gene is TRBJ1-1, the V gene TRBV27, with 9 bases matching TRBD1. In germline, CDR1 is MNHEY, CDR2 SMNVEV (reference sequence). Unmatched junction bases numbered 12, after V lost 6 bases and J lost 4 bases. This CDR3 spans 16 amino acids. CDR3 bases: TGTGCCAGCAGCTCGGGACAGGGACGCGGGAGCACTGAAGCTTTCTTT. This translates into CASSSGQGRGSTEAFF.

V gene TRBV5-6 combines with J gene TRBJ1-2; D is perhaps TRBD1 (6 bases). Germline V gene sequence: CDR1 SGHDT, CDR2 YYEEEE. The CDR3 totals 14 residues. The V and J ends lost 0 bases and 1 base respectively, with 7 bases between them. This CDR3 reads CASSLGQVNYGYTF. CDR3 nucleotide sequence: TGTGCCAGCAGCTTGGGACAGGTTAACTATGGCTACACCTTC.

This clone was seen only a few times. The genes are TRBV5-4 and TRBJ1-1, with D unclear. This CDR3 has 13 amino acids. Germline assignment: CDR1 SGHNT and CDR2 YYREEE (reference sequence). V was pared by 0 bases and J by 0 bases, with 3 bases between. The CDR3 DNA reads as TGTGCCAGCAGCTTGGGGCTGAACACTGAAGCTTTCTTT. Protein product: CASSLGLNTEAFF.

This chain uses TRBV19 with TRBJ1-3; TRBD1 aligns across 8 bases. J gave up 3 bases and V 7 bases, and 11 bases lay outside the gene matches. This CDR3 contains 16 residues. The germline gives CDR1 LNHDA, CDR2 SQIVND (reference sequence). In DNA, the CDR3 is TGTGCCAGTACCAAGCGGCAGGGGGCCGGTGGAAACACCATATATTTT. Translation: CASTKRQGAGGNTIYF.

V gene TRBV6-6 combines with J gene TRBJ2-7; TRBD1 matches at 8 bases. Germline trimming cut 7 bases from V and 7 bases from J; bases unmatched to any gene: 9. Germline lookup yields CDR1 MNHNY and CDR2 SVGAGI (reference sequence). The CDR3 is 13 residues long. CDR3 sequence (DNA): TGTGCCAGCACAGACAGGGGAGGTTCAGAGCAGTACTTC. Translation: CASTDRGGSEQYF.

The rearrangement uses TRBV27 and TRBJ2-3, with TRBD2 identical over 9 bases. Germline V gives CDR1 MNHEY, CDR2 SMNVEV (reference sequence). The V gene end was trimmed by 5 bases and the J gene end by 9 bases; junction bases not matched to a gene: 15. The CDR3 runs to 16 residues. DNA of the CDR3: TGTGCCAGCAGTATAGGGACTAGCAGTGGGTTAGTAACGCAGTATTTT. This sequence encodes CASSIGTSSGLVTQYF.

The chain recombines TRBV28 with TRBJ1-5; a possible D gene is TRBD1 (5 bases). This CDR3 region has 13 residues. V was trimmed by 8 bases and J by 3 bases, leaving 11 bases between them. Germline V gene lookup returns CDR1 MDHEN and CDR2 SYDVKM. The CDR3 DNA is TGTGCCAGCGTTCGGGGGTTCAATCAGCCCCAGCATTTT. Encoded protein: CASVRGFNQPQHF.

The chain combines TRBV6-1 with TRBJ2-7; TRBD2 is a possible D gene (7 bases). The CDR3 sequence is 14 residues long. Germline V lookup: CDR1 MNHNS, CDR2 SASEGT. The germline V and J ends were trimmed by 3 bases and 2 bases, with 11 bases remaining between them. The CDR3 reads CASSERGGAYEQYF. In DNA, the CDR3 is TGTGCCAGCAGTGAGAGGGGGGGAGCCTACGAGCAGTACTTC.

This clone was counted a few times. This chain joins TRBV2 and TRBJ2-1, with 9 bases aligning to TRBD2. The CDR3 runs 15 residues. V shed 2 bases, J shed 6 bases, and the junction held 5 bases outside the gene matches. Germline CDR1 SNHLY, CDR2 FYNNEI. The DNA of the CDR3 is TGTGCCAGCAGTGAACTGGGACTAGCCAGCAATGAGCAGTTCTTC. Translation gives CASSELGLASNEQFF.

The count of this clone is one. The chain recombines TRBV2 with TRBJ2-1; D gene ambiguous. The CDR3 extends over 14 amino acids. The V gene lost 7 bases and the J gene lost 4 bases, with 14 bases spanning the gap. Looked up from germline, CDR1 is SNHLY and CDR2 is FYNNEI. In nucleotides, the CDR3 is TGTGCCAGCATCGGGTCACCGACGTACAATGAGCAGTTCTTC. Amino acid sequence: CASIGSPTYNEQFF.

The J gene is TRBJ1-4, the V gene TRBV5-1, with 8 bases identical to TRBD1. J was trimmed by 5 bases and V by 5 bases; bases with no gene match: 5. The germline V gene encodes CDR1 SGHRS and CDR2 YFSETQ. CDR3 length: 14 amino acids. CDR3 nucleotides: TGCGCCAGCAGACTAGACAGGGGAAATGAAAAACTGTTTTTT. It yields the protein CASRLDRGNEKLFF.

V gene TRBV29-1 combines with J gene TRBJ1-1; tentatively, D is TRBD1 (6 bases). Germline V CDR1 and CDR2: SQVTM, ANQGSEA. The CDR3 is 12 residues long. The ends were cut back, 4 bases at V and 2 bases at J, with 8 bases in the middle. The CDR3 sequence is CSVGDTNTEAFF. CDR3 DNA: TGCAGCGTTGGGGACACCAACACTGAAGCTTTCTTT.

The CDR3 region has the DNA TGCAGCGTTGAGGGACTAGCGGATTACAATGAGCAGTTCTTC. This gives the protein CSVEGLADYNEQFF. This chain uses TRBV29-1 with TRBJ2-1; 11 bases are shared with TRBD2. Trimming took 3 bases from V and 4 from J; bases not matched to a gene: 2. The CDR3 totals 14 residues. Germline V gene lookup returns CDR1 SQVTM and CDR2 ANQGSEA.

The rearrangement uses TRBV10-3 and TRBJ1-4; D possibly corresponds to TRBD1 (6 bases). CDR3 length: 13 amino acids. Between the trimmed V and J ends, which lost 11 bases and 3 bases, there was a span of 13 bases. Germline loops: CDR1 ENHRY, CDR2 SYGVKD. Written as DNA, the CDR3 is TGTGCCGCGGGGGAGGGGGCTAATGAAAAACTGTTTTTT. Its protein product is CAAGEGANEKLFF.